Here is one T cell receptor beta chain with its context. Germline CDR1 reads LNHDA; CDR2 reads SQIVND (reference sequence). The V and J ends lost 5 bases and 0 bases respectively, with 9 bases between them. CDR3 size: 14 residues. This sample is drawn from a study of T cell repertoires in breast cancer. An expanded emulsion RT-PCR with primers for all TCR V genes paired CD8+ T cell chains. During the second nested PCR, blocking oligonucleotides suppressed genes that were not paired. TCRdb recomputed calls from the emulsion pairing reads with MiXCR, one row per CDR3 protein. The sample contains about 4,000 distinct CDR3 sequences, approximately 40% of which appear only once.

The chain is built from TRBV19 and TRBJ2-3; D not certain. The sequenced sample consisted of CD8+ T cells. The sequence derives from a pool of human donors with breast cancer or a healthy control (not recorded which). CDR3 residues: CASSLSRSTDTQYF. CDR3 bases: TGTGCCAGTAGTTTGAGCAGAAGCACAGATACGCAGTATTTT.